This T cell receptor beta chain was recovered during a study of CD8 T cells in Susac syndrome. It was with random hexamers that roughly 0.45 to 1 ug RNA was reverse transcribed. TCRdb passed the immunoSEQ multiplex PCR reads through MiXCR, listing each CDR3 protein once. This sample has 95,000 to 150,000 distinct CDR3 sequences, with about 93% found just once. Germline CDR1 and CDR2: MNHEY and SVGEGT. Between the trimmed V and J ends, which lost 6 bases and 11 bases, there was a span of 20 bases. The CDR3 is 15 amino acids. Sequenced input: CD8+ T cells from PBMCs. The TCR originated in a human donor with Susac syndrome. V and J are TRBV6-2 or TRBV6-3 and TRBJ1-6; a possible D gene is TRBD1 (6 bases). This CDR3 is CASRAPVQGATPLHF. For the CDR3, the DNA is TGTGCCAGCAGAGCCCCTGTACAGGGTGCGACACCCCTCCACTTT.